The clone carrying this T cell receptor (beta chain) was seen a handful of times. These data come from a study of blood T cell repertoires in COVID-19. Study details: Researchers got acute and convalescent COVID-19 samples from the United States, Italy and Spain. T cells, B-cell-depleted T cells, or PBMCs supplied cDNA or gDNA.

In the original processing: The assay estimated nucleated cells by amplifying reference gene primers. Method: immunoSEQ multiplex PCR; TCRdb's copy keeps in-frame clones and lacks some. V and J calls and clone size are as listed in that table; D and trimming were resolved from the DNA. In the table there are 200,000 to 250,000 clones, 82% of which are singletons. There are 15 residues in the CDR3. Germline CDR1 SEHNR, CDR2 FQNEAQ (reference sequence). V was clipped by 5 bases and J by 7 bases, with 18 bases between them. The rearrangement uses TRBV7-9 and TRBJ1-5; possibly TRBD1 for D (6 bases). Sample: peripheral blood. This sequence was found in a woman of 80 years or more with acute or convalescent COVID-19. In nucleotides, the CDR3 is TGTGCCAGCAGCCCATGGACAGCTATCGGGCAGCCCCAGCATTTT. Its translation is CASSPWTAIGQPQHF.